This T cell receptor (beta chain) was sequenced during a study of regulatory T cells in long-lasting Graves disease. Construction of TCR beta libraries relied on iRepertoire HTBI primers and on Arm-PCR targeting CDR3 regions. As processed by the authors: Identified across the samples were around 62 TRBV segments and around 14 TRBJ segments. TCRdb reanalysed the multiplex PCR reads using MiXCR and keeps one entry per CDR3 protein. These V and J calls are TCRdb output, not the study's own analysis. The sample contains hundreds of thousands of distinct CDR3 sequences, roughly a sixth of which appear only once. The CDR3 runs to 17 residues. With 11 bases clipped from V and 0 bases from J, the junction kept 12 bases outside the gene matches. The germline V gene has CDR1 LGHNT and CDR2 FRNRAP. The time point was: newly diagnosed GD, antithyroid drugs for less than 3 months. After RNA was extracted from PBMCs, the TCR library was made from it.

These data were likewise used in another study, on T cells in Graves' hyperthyroidism and ophthalmopathy.

V gene TRBV12-5 combines with J gene TRBJ1-5; 11 nucleotides match TRBD1. Here the sequenced sample was peripheral blood mononuclear cells (PBMCs), taken at new diagnosis, from a patient treated with antithyroid drugs. This clonotype was obtained from a middle-aged man with Graves disease. The CDR3 sequence is CAGVQDRGHYSNQPQHF. In DNA, the CDR3 is TGTGCTGGTGTCCAGGACAGGGGGCACTATAGCAATCAGCCCCAGCATTTT. Variable domain in full (rest from reference TRBV12-5 and TRBJ1-5): DARVTQTPRHKVTEMGQEVTMRCQPILGHNTVFWYRQTMMQGLELLAYFRNRAPLDDSGMPKDRFSAEMPDATLATLKIQPSEPRDSAVYFCAGVQDRGHYSNQPQHFGDGTRLSIL.